This T cell receptor beta chain was profiled in a study of cytomegalovirus exposure and HLA in healthy donors. Regarding the study as a whole: Presence/absence comparisons presumed near-even sequencing depth among donors. The number of N-insertions in an Asian-associated ancestry cluster was reportedly below the roughly 620-donor mean in a later analysis. As a later analysis showed, several of the most significant clusters appeared to be linked to common viral pathogens.

Researchers ran the PCR with 60 Vbeta and 13 Jbeta primers. The table came from immunoSEQ multiplex PCR; TCRdb's copy has only in-frame clones and leaves some out. The table has under 200,000 clones, roughly 80% seen once; the top ten hold roughly 1.9%. The CDR3 spans 15 residues. The V and J ends lost 5 bases and 4 bases, in that order; junction bases with no gene match: 8. Germline CDR1 and CDR2: SGHVS and FQNEAQ. A remark on this clone: The antigen is undetermined.

The clonotype originates from a human donor in good health. Sequenced sample: PBMCs. The J gene is TRBJ1-1, the V gene TRBV7-8; 9 nucleotides line up with TRBD1. The CDR3 nucleotides read TGTGCCAGCAGCGCATACAGGGGGCTGAGCACTGAAGCTTTCTTT. Translated: CASSAYRGLSTEAFF.